These 25 T cell receptor beta chains were sequenced from one sample in a study of CD8+ T cells in alopecia areata. RNA extraction was followed by reverse transcription into cDNA, which acted as the sequencing template. Clones were sequenced by immunoSEQ multiplex PCR, and TCRdb holds only the in-frame ones, with some missing. Of more than 90,000 clones listed, more than 30% are singletons. The source material was CD4+ T cells sorted from blood. The receptor source for this set is a human donor with alopecia areata.

The V call is TRBV5-4, the J call TRBJ2-1; no clear D gene. The CDR3 runs 16 residues. V was pared by 4 bases and J by 0 bases, with 14 bases between. Germline-derived CDR1 and CDR2 are SGHNT and YYREEE (reference sequence). The CDR3 here is CASSPSLASSYNEQFF. The CDR3 nucleotides read TGTGCCAGCAGCCCCTCTTTGGCTAGCTCCTACAATGAGCAGTTCTTC. Based on the CDR3 plus reference TRBV5-4 and TRBJ2-1, the full variable domain is ETGVTQSPTHLIKTRGQQVTLRCSSQSGHNTVSWYQQALGQGPQFIFQYYREEENGRGNFPPRFSGLQFPNYSSELNVNALELDDSALYLCASSPSLASSYNEQFFGPGTRLTVL.

This chain links TRBV28 with TRBJ1-2; no clear D. Germline-derived CDR1 and CDR2 are MDHEN and SYDVKM. This CDR3 is 15 amino acids long. V gave up 7 bases and J gave up 1 base, with 16 bases separating them. The CDR3 sequence is CASNLPGIINYGYTF. In nucleotides, the CDR3 is TGTGCCAGCAACCTTCCAGGAATTATTAACTATGGCTACACCTTC.

The chain is built from TRBV6-6 and TRBJ1-2; tentative D call: TRBD1 (5 bases). This CDR3 has 15 amino acids. The V end lost 2 bases, the J end lost 4 bases, and 14 bases lay between the germline ends. Germline CDR1 and CDR2: MNHNY and SVGAGI (reference sequence). As DNA, the CDR3 is TGTGCCAGCAGTTACCTCTCAGGGCAAAGCTATGGCTACACCTTC. Encoded protein: CASSYLSGQSYGYTF.

V gene TRBV2 combines with J gene TRBJ1-5, with D unclear. The V gene's germline CDR1 is SNHLY and CDR2 FYNNEI. This CDR3 has 12 residues. Trimming cost V 6 bases and J 1 base, with 4 bases left between them. CDR3 sequence reads: CASRKSNQPQHF. The CDR3 DNA sequence: TGTGCCAGCAGGAAAAGCAATCAGCCCCAGCATTTT.

In its sample, this clone was seen a few times. The chain is built from TRBV28 and TRBJ2-1; no definite D call. The CDR3 length is 11 residues. Deletions cut 10 bases from V and 0 bases from J, with 4 bases between. CDR1 MDHEN and CDR2 SYDVKM come from the germline V gene. The CDR3 reads CATSSYNEQFF. CDR3 nucleotide sequence: TGTGCCACCAGCTCCTACAATGAGCAGTTCTTC.

This clone showed up just once. This chain uses TRBV5-1 with TRBJ2-7; 9 positions agree with TRBD1. Germline V gene data show CDR1 as SGHRS and CDR2 as YFSETQ. This CDR3 spans 14 amino acids. J was trimmed by 5 bases and V by 2 bases; bases with no gene match: 5. The CDR3: CASSLIQGADEQYF. CDR3 coding DNA: TGCGCCAGCAGCTTAATACAGGGGGCCGACGAGCAGTACTTC.

The rearrangement links TRBV7-2 to TRBJ1-1, with 11 bases identical to TRBD1. CDR3 length: 17 amino acids. Trimming removed 3 bases from V and 0 bases from J; junction bases left unmatched: 6. CDR1 is SGHTA and CDR2 is FQGNSA in the germline V gene. CDR3: CASSFGDRGKMNTEAFF. The DNA for the CDR3 is TGTGCCAGCAGCTTTGGGGACAGGGGGAAGATGAACACTGAAGCTTTCTTT. Looking up the rest from reference TRBV7-2 and TRBJ1-1 gives the full variable domain: GAGVSQSPSNKVTEKGKDVELRCDPISGHTALYWYRQSLGQGLEFLIYFQGNSAPDKSGLPSDRFSAERTGGSVSTLTIQRTQQEDSAVYLCASSFGDRGKMNTEAFFGQGTRLTVV.

This clone was seen a few times. The J gene is TRBJ2-7, the V gene TRBV7-2; TRBD1 matches at 7 bases. Germline values: CDR1 SGHTA, CDR2 FQGNSA. Germline trimming cut 8 bases from V and 3 bases from J; bases unmatched to any gene: 10. The CDR3 is 14 amino acids. CDR3 loop: CASSRDSLSYEQYF. CDR3 nucleotide sequence: TGTGCCAGCTCACGGGACAGCCTGAGCTACGAGCAGTACTTC.

This clone has a handful of counts. This sequence joins TRBV29-1 and TRBJ1-5; the D is unclear. Germline values: CDR1 SQVTM, CDR2 ANQGSEA. The CDR3 runs to 13 residues. V was cut by 4 bases and J by 7 bases, with 14 bases left in between. The CDR3 loop is CSVVGRSGQPQHF. The CDR3 coding sequence is TGCAGCGTTGTCGGCCGGTCCGGACAGCCCCAGCATTTT.

This clone has more than one count but fewer than ten. The J gene is TRBJ2-1, the V gene TRBV29-1; D might be TRBD1 (5 bases). The ends were cut back, 5 bases at V and 11 bases at J, with 16 bases in the middle. This CDR3 region has 12 residues. CDR1 and CDR2 from the germline V gene are SQVTM and ANQGSEA. The CDR3 loop is CSVRSGLRQQFF. CDR3 in DNA: TGCAGCGTTAGGTCAGGGTTAAGACAGCAGTTCTTC.

This clone showed up just a few times. V gene TRBV10-3 combines with J gene TRBJ2-7, with TRBD2 matching 7 bases. The CDR3 is 12 amino acids. CDR1 is ENHRY and CDR2 is SYGVKD in the germline V gene. J lost 2 bases, V lost 8 bases, and 3 bases had no gene match. This CDR3 is CAIAGTTYEQYF. For the CDR3, the DNA is TGTGCCATCGCTGGGACTACCTACGAGCAGTACTTC.

About this clone: A read error may account for a junction end that differs from germline. V usage is TRBV7-2 and J usage is TRBJ2-1; D is possibly TRBD1 or TRBD2 (6 bases each). The CDR3 consists of 14 residues. The germline CDR1 and CDR2 sequences are SGHTA and FQGNSA. CDR3 sequence: CASSLGGSNNEQFF. For the CDR3, the DNA is TGTGCCAGCAGCCTCGGGGGCTCCAACAATGAGCAGTTCTTC. The full variable domain, with the rest looked up from reference TRBV7-2 and TRBJ2-1, is GAGVSQSPSNKVTEKGKDVELRCDPISGHTALYWYRQSLGQGLEFLIYFQGNSAPDKSGLPSDRFSAERTGGSVSTLTIQRTQQEDSAVYLCASSLGGSNNEQFFGPGTRLTVL.

This clone occurred a few times. The CDR3 is CASSTLRTSGNYEQYF. The CDR3 nucleotides read TGCGCCAGCAGCACCCTGAGGACTAGCGGAAACTACGAGCAGTACTTC. This sequence joins TRBV23-1 and TRBJ2-7, with 10 bases identical to TRBD2. TRBV23-1 is an open reading frame, and its role is uncertain. The length of the CDR3 is 16 residues. The junction had 11 bases not matched to a gene; V was cut back by 6 bases and J by 3 bases.

This sequence joins TRBV29-1 and TRBJ1-2; D unresolved. The CDR3 totals 14 residues. Germline V gene sequence: CDR1 SQVTM, CDR2 ANQGSEA. With 3 bases removed from V and 0 bases from J, the gap between germline ends came to 11 bases. The CDR3 is CSVDRYGTNYGYTF. CDR3 in DNA: TGCAGCGTTGACCGTTACGGCACTAACTATGGCTACACCTTC.

The rearrangement joins TRBV18 to TRBJ2-5, with TRBD1 matching 9 bases. With V trimmed by 1 base and J by 5 bases, 2 bases remained unmatched. This CDR3 is built from 14 residues. Germline V gives CDR1 KGHSH, CDR2 LQKENI. DNA of the CDR3: TGTGCCAGCTCACCACAGGGACAGGGCGAGACCCAGTACTTC. As protein: CASSPQGQGETQYF.

The chain combines TRBV7-6 with TRBJ2-7; 7 nucleotides match TRBD1. CDR1 SGHVS and CDR2 FNYEAQ come from the germline V gene. The CDR3 extends over 16 amino acids. Unmatched junction bases numbered 16, after V lost 5 bases and J lost 6 bases. The CDR3 region is CASSPVARTGAAEQYF. The DNA for the CDR3 is TGTGCCAGCAGCCCGGTTGCGAGGACAGGAGCCGCCGAGCAGTACTTC.

This clone was picked up a small number of times. CDR3 DNA: TGCAGCGTTGCCCCCAGAATGAACTATGGCTACACCTTC. It specifies CSVAPRMNYGYTF. V gene TRBV29-1 combines with J gene TRBJ1-2; D gene unclear. The CDR3 length is 13 residues. Between the trimmed V and J ends, which lost 4 bases and 2 bases, there was a span of 11 bases. Germline CDR1 reads SQVTM; CDR2 reads ANQGSEA.

The rearrangement joins TRBV7-3 to TRBJ2-5; D unclear. V gave up 2 bases and J gave up 5 bases, with 9 bases separating them. The CDR3 spans 13 residues. Per the germline V gene, CDR1 is SGHTA and CDR2 is FQGTGA. CDR3 sequence (DNA): TGTGCCAGCAGCTTACGGGTGCGGGAGACCCAGTACTTC. Translation: CASSLRVRETQYF.

There are a few counts of this clone. The chain has TRBV15 and TRBJ2-7; 10 nucleotides align to TRBD2. J was trimmed by 6 bases and V by 5 bases; bases with no gene match: 7. In germline, CDR1 is LNHNV, CDR2 YYDKDF (reference sequence). This CDR3 is 14 amino acids long. In nucleotides, the CDR3 is TGTGCCACCAGCTCGGGACTAGCGTTCGCCGAGCAGTACTTC. Residues: CATSSGLAFAEQYF.

This rearrangement joins TRBV2 to TRBJ2-7; D ambiguous. Trimming took 8 bases from V and 7 from J, leaving 12 bases between them. In germline, CDR1 is SNHLY, CDR2 FYNNEI. CDR3 length: 11 amino acids. The CDR3 sequence is CASGTPQEQYF. The DNA of the CDR3 is TGTGCCAGCGGTACCCCCCAGGAGCAGTACTTC.

The chain combines TRBV19 with TRBJ2-1, with 7 bases identical to TRBD2. The CDR3 contains 18 residues. Germline trimming cut 3 bases from V and 0 bases from J; bases unmatched to any gene: 11. Germline V CDR1 and CDR2: LNHDA, SQIVND (reference sequence). The CDR3: CASSIMWRRGSSYNEQFF. The CDR3 DNA is TGTGCCAGTAGTATTATGTGGCGCCGCGGGAGCTCCTACAATGAGCAGTTCTTC.

This chain joins TRBV7-2 and TRBJ1-5; D not resolved. Per the germline V gene, CDR1 is SGHTA and CDR2 is FQGNSA. CDR3 length: 15 residues. Trimming removed 5 bases at V and 1 base at J, with 12 bases between. The CDR3: CASSLRLLSNQPQHF. CDR3 nucleotides: TGTGCCAGCAGCCTAAGGTTACTGAGCAATCAGCCCCAGCATTTT. Supplemented by reference TRBV7-2 and TRBJ1-5, the full variable domain reads GAGVSQSPSNKVTEKGKDVELRCDPISGHTALYWYRQSLGQGLEFLIYFQGNSAPDKSGLPSDRFSAERTGGSVSTLTIQRTQQEDSAVYLCASSLRLLSNQPQHFGDGTRLSIL.

This chain joins TRBV5-1 and TRBJ2-7; D call uncertain. The V end was cut by 0 bases, the J end by 0 bases, with 13 bases between. There are 16 residues in the CDR3. The germline V gene encodes CDR1 SGHRS and CDR2 YFSETQ. The chain's CDR3 is CASSLVVSTGSYEQYF. CDR3 DNA sequence: TGCGCCAGCAGCTTGGTGGTCTCCACCGGCTCCTACGAGCAGTACTTC.

The rearrangement joins TRBV30 to TRBJ2-3; TRBD1 is a possible D gene (5 bases). With 1 base removed from V and 6 bases from J, the gap between germline ends came to 11 bases. CDR3 size: 13 residues. Germline V CDR1 and CDR2: GTSNPN, SVGIG (reference sequence). The CDR3 nucleotides are TGTGCCTGGAGTGGTCAGGGTGGTGATACGCAGTATTTT. It encodes CAWSGQGGDTQYF.

The chain carries TRBV7-9 and TRBJ2-3; D unresolved. Trimming stripped 7 bases from V and 3 bases from J, with 17 bases between. The CDR3 is 15 residues long. Germline V gene lookup returns CDR1 SEHNR and CDR2 FQNEAQ (reference sequence). The CDR3, as DNA: TGTGCCAGCACCTGGGCCGCGAGTAGAACAGATACGCAGTATTTT. This translates into CASTWAASRTDTQYF.